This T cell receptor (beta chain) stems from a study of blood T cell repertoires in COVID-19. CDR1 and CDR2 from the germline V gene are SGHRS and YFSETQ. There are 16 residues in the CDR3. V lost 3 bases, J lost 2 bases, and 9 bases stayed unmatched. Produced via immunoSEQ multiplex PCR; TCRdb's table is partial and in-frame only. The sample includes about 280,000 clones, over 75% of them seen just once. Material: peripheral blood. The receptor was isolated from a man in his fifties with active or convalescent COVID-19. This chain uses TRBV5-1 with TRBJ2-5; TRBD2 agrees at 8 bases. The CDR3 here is CASSYHAGTRQETQYF. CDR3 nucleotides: TGCGCCAGCAGCTATCACGCCGGGACTAGGCAAGAGACCCAGTACTTC.